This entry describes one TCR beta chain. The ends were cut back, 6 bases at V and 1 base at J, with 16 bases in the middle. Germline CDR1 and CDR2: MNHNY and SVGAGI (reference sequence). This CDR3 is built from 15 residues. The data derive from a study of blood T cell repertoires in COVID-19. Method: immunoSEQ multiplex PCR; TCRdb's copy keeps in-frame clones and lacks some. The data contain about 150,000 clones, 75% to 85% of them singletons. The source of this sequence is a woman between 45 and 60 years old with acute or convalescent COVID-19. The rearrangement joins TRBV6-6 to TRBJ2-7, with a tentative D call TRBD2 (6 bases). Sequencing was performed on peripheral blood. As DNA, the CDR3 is TGTGCCAGCAGCCGCACAGCGGGCTCTTCCTACGAGCAGTACTTC. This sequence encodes CASSRTAGSSYEQYF.